Sequencing of this T cell receptor beta chain was carried out in a study of T-cell memory formation after mild COVID-19 (dated by TCRdb to the early 2020s). About the study as a whole: TCR sequence clusters from the two donors were largely donor specific. Two young, previously healthy adult volunteers, one female and one male, were included in the cohort. Longitudinal TCRalpha and TCRbeta repertoire sequencing tracked T-cell clones expanding and contracting after mild COVID-19 in a couple of donors. General conclusions and limits of the study: Some responding clones were detected in pre-infection memory, suggesting pre-existing cross-reactive memory T cells joined the SARS-CoV-2 response. Only a couple of mild cases were covered in the study, and larger cohorts including severe cases with pre-infection samples were considered necessary. From day 15 to 85, contracting clones showed balanced CD4/CD8 phenotypes, whereas a second wave of clones that expanded from day 15 to 37 leaned towards CD4+. SARS-CoV-2 specificity of the second-wave clones peaking on day 37 was not confirmed. Contracting CD4+ clones were located mainly in the CM and EM memory subsets, whereas CD8+ clones were found to be enriched in EMRA.

Reads for this sample came from an Illumina NovaSeq 6000. TCRalpha and TCRbeta cDNA libraries were constructed by 5'RACE with constant-segment primers, with sample barcodes and unique molecular identifiers being introduced. Trizol reagent was used to extract RNA from every sample. The libraries were amplified in two PCR steps, and the second step added a second sample barcode and Illumina TruSeq adapters. Sequencing of libraries was performed on an Illumina NovaSeq with 2 x 150 bp paired-end reads. In the paper's pipeline: Reads were demultiplexed and collapsed into UMI-guided consensus sequences with migec v1.2.7. Using mixcr v2.1.11, UMI consensuses were aligned to TRA and TRB V and J templates and then assembled into clonotypes. A clonotype was counted as expanded or contracted only when both edgeR and NoisET called the clonotype significant, with the noise models trained on biological replicates. For edgeR calls, the thresholds were a false discovery rate-adjusted p below 0.01 and a log2 fold-change of 1. As an exploratory analysis of dynamics, max-normalized trajectories of the 1000 most abundant clonotypes were examined by PCA with hierarchical clustering. Separately sequenced CD4+ and CD8+ repertoires were used to assign a CD4 or CD8 phenotype to each responding clone. The public reads were run again by TCRdb, first through fastp at Q25 and then through MiXCR, and only productive beta chains were kept. Under each unique CDR3 protein, matching rows form one entry showing the most common genes and DNA. V and J calls and clone size were set by TCRdb, not the authors. In this sample the table shows around 510,000 distinct CDR3 sequences, roughly 21% of which occur a single time. Around 9.2% of the sample belongs to the ten largest clones.

Ficoll-Paque density gradient centrifugation was used to isolate PBMCs. This clonotype was counted at least ten times. Its antigen is still unknown. Within one base of it there is no much larger clone, and no base qualities were kept. CDR1 SQVTM and CDR2 ANQGSEA were looked up in the germline V gene. V drops 6 bases and J drops 7 bases, leaving 15 bases in between. From the cysteine through the phenylalanine, the CDR3 covers 12 amino acids. Here the CDR3 DNA is all that survives: 36 bases in frame from base 1. The source material was PBMCs or a T cell subset sorted from them (not recorded which). This receptor was identified in an adult woman who had mild COVID-19 (a few samples of this study predate the infection). The sample titles of this study are shuffled in the database, so cell type and time point are left out; the donor was told from shared clones. The sequence is built from TRBV29-1 and TRBJ1-2, with a weak D call of TRBD1 (5 bases match). The DNA sequence follows: TGCAGCGTCTTTCGGCAGGGTGGTGGCTACACCTTC. The resulting protein is CSVFRQGGGYTF.